A single T cell receptor (beta chain) is shown here with its context. TCRdb's table, derived via immunoSEQ multiplex PCR, lists solely in-frame clones and lacks some. The sample contains 180,000 or so clones, around 80% of which appear only once. This sample stems from a study of blood T cell repertoires in COVID-19. Overall study: Material from acute and convalescent COVID-19 was sourced from the United States, Italy and Spain.

The germline V gene encodes CDR1 SGDLS and CDR2 YYNGEE. CDR3 length: 15 residues. V lost 0 bases and J 4 bases, leaving 10 bases between the germline ends. The sample comprised peripheral blood. V usage is TRBV9 and J usage is TRBJ2-2; maybe TRBD1 (6 bases). The sequence was obtained from an elderly woman with active or convalescent COVID-19. CDR3 region: CASSVDRVGTGELFF. The CDR3 nucleotides read TGTGCCAGCAGCGTAGACAGGGTGGGCACCGGGGAGCTGTTTTTT.